Here is one T cell receptor beta chain with its context. This receptor's antigen is unknown. Base qualities were left out, and no much larger clone turns up one base away. The data derive from a study of identical twins (dated by TCRdb to the mid-2010s). For context, the study as a whole: TCR alpha and beta repertoires from monozygotic twins, unrelated adults of various ages and cord blood were deep-sequenced to test whether fetal clonotypes persist. To rule out contamination, replicate twin experiments were performed at different times with different library preparation protocols. Paper-wide results and their limitations: Abundant cord blood beta clonotypes had fewer insertions, young adult naive repertoires showed a similar but weaker trend, and memory repertoires showed no such trend. Conclusions relied on cross-sectional statistical analysis, since the same donors could not be followed over many years. Invariant T cells such as MAIT and iNKT could partly confound zero-insertion analyses, though diverse VJ usage argued against this for most clonotypes. In monozygotic twins, out-of-frame TCR alpha sharing was systematically underestimated by recombination models, although the models agreed with sharing between unrelated individuals. In beta out-of-frame sequences, excess twin sharing was weaker, because having fewer shared sequences lowered the signal-to-noise ratio. Compared with coincidental sharing between unrelated individuals, out-of-frame TCR alpha sequences shared between twins had an excess of sequences with low generation probability.

Libraries were prepared through 5' RACE. This sample was sequenced with an Illumina HiSeq 2000. Template switching added a universal primer binding site, and the final cDNA carried a unique molecular identifier that allowed TCR cDNA molecules to be counted accurately. Specific primers in the conserved constant-segment region were used to synthesize first-strand cDNA for the TCR alpha and beta chains. To control for contamination, each cDNA library was double barcoded with a SMART-Mk sample barcode plus Illumina barcodes. TruSeq adapter sequences along with Illumina sample barcodes were introduced in two successive PCR steps. TCR alpha and beta cDNA libraries were sequenced on the Illumina HiSeq platform with custom primers. On the study's bioinformatics: Raw reads were processed with MiGEC to extract unique molecular identifiers, and MiXCR was used to determine CDR3 positions. Recombination models were inferred per individual with the repgenHMM and IGoR tools using an EM algorithm. The analysis of shared clonotypes was done with the tcR package in R, with sharing normalized by the product of cloneset sizes. Out-of-frame nonproductive sequences were analyzed to study raw recombination free of thymic and clonal selection effects. TCRdb passed the public sequencing reads through fastp at Q25 and MiXCR, retaining productive beta sequences. Here each entry gathers all rows of one CDR3 protein and keeps the most common genes and DNA. The V and J calls and clone size are TCRdb's, not the authors'. Here the sample has roughly 690,000 distinct CDR3 sequences; 21% occur a single time. Of the sample, roughly 4% falls within the top ten clones.

Based on the germline V gene (reference sequence), the CDR1 and CDR2 sequences are MNHEY and SMNVEV. The CDR3 spans 13 residues, from the cysteine through the phenylalanine. The entry retains the CDR3 DNA only, 39 bases that are in frame from base 1. Deletion took 8 bases off V and 0 bases off J, with a span of 10 bases between the germline ends. All donors were healthy Caucasians. Three pairs of female monozygotic twins, all aged about 18 to 29 years, made up the twin cohort. Peripheral blood mononuclear cells were the source from which RNA for the TCR libraries was isolated. The same specimen was also included in a second study, on T cells expressing NK-cell markers. The second paper further reports: Three sorted T-cell subsets (CD3+CD56+NKG2C+, CD3+CD56+NKG2C- and CD3+CD56-NKG2C+) from several donors had their TCR beta-chain repertoires profiled. Among the eight sequenced donors, seven were HCMV-seropositive and one was HCMV-seronegative. In several experiments an anti-gammadeltaTCR antibody was added to restrict sorting to alphabetaTCR-expressing T cells. In about six donors, the dominant CD3+CD56+NKG2C+ clonotypes were found to rank among the top 10 CD8+ clonotypes and to make up roughly 1.0-7.5% of CD8+ T cells. Those dominant clonotypes were again the most abundant among CD3+CD56-NKG2C+ cells in a handful of donors, at about 28.3-60.1%. Whether the expanded NKG2C-expressing T cell clones were specific for HCMV antigens remained unclear. The eight sequenced donors were randomly selected healthy volunteers, three men and five women. To determine HCMV serostatus, a commercial ELISA kit was used to detect HCMV-specific IgG in serum. For about 6 donors, unsorted PBMC were also used to sequence bulk peripheral blood T-cell repertoires. MIGEC was used to demultiplex reads and group the reads by UMI, and MiTCR was used to assemble and quantify clonotypes. To exclude erroneous sequences, only TCR cDNA sequences supported by at least two reads were retained. Downstream repertoire analysis used the tcR package, and clonotypes were matched across fractions by CDR3 nucleotide sequence plus V segment. VDJmatch was used to annotate antigen specificity against VDJdb, with one amino acid substitution in CDR3 permitted.

The sequence was collected from a woman between 18 and 30 years old in good health. The sequence joins TRBV27 to TRBJ1-2, with the D gene uncertain. Source material: PBMCs. CDR3 loop: CASGWGANYGYTF. The nucleotide sequence reads TGTGCCAGCGGCTGGGGAGCTAACTATGGCTACACCTTC.